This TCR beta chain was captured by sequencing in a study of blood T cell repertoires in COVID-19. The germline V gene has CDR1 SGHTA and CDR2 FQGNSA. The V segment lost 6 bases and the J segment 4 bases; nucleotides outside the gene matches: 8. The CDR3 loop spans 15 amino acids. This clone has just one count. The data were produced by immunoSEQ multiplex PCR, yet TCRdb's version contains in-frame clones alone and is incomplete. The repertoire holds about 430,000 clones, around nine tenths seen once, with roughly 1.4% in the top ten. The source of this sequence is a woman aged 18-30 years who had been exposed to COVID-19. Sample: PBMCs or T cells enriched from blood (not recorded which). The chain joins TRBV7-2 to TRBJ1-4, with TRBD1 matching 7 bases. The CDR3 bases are TGTGCCAGCAGTCTACAGGGGCCACTTAATGAAAAACTGTTTTTT. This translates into CASSLQGPLNEKLFF.